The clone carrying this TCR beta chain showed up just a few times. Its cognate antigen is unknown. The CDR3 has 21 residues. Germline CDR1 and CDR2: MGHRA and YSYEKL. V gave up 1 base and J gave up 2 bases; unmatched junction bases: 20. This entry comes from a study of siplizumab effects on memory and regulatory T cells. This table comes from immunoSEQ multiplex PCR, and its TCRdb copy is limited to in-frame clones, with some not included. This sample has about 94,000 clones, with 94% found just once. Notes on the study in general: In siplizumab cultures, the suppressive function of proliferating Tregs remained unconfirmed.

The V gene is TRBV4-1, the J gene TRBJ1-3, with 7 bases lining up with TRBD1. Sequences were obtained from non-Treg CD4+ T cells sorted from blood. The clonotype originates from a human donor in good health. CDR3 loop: CASSQVPSAGGVGLAGNTIYF. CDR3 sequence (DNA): TGCGCCAGCAGCCAAGTTCCCTCCGCAGGGGGAGTTGGGCTTGCTGGAAACACCATATATTTT.